This T cell receptor (beta chain) originates from a study of T cells in Graves' hyperthyroidism and ophthalmopathy. Regions amplified from RNA transcripts were the TCR beta CDR3 regions. Carried out on the TCR CDR3, a first-round RT-PCR used the HTBI primer set. In TCRdb, the multiplex PCR reads were re-called with MiXCR into one record per CDR3 protein. The table shows approximately 250,000 distinct CDR3 sequences, with roughly 22% occurring only once. This clonotype has ten or more counts. Trimming took 2 bases from V and 3 from J, leaving 4 bases between them. This CDR3 comprises 12 residues. Germline-derived CDR1 and CDR2 are SEHNR and FQNEAQ (reference sequence).

The receptor's source is a woman between 40 and 55 years old with Graves' ophthalmopathy. The V gene is TRBV7-9, the J gene TRBJ2-5; D not resolved. Sequencing input: blood. DNA of the CDR3: TGTGCCAGCAGCTTAATGAAAGAGACCCAGTACTTC. Protein sequence: CASSLMKETQYF.